Each of the 6 T cell receptor beta chains below was sequenced from the same sample in a study of blood T cell repertoires in COVID-19. Produced via immunoSEQ multiplex PCR; TCRdb's table is partial and in-frame only. The profile shows about 150,000 clones, around 81% of them singletons. Sequenced input: peripheral blood. Receptors were obtained from a woman aged 60-75 years with active or convalescent COVID-19.

The chain uses TRBV19 and TRBJ1-2, with a weak D call TRBD1 (6 bases). Trimming pared 5 bases from V and 3 bases from J, leaving 25 bases between. CDR3 length equals 18 residues. The germline V gene has CDR1 LNHDA and CDR2 SQIVND (reference sequence). In DNA, the CDR3 is TGTGCCAGTAGTCGCCAAATCTCCACAGGGTCCTTATACTATGGCTACACCTTC. This encodes CASSRQISTGSLYYGYTF. Based on the CDR3 plus reference TRBV19 and TRBJ1-2, the full variable domain is DGGITQSPKYLFRKEGQNVTLSCEQNLNHDAMYWYRQDPGQGLRLIYYSQIVNDFQKGDIAEGYSVSREKKESFPLTVTSAQKNPTAFYLCASSRQISTGSLYYGYTFGSGTRLTVV.

This chain joins TRBV6-6 and TRBJ1-4, with TRBD1 identical over 8 bases. V lost 6 bases, J lost 4 bases, and 7 bases stayed unmatched. Germline CDR1 MNHNY, CDR2 SVGAGI (reference sequence). The CDR3 consists of 15 residues. The CDR3 nucleotides are TGTGCCAGCAGGGACGGGACAGGACTTAATGAAAAACTGTTTTTT. Protein: CASRDGTGLNEKLFF.

The chain carries TRBV6-2 or TRBV6-3 and TRBJ2-5; D possibly corresponds to TRBD2 (6 bases). The CDR3 runs 13 residues. CDR1 MNHEY and CDR2 SVGEGT come from the germline V gene. Trimming stripped 5 bases from V and 5 bases from J, with 12 bases between. The CDR3 DNA follows: TGTGCCAGCAGTCCCCCGGGAGTGGAGACCCAGTACTTC. Encoded protein: CASSPPGVETQYF.

The rearrangement links TRBV5-1 to TRBJ1-2, with D perhaps matching TRBD1 (6 bases). V lost 4 bases and J 4 bases, leaving 14 bases between the germline ends. The CDR3 length is 14 residues. Germline-derived CDR1 and CDR2 are SGHRS and YFSETQ. The CDR3 is CASSPGRGSYGYTF. CDR3 bases: TGCGCCAGCAGCCCCGGCAGGGGAAGCTATGGCTACACCTTC. The variable domain in full, with the rest retrieved from reference TRBV5-1 and TRBJ1-2, is KAGVTQTPRYLIKTRGQQVTLSCSPISGHRSVSWYQQTPGQGLQFLFEYFSETQRNKGNFPGRFSGRQFSNSRSEMNVSTLELGDSALYLCASSPGRGSYGYTFGSGTRLTVV.

The rearrangement joins TRBV10-3 to TRBJ1-1; unclear D gene. Trimming took off 2 bases at V and 11 bases at J, with 9 bases between the two ends. Per germline, CDR1 ENHRY and CDR2 SYGVKD. The CDR3 extends over 11 amino acids. CDR3 amino acids: CAISEDGEAFF. The CDR3 DNA follows: TGTGCCATCAGTGAGGACGGAGAGGCTTTCTTT.

Only a few counts were recorded for this clone. The rearrangement links TRBV5-8 to TRBJ1-2; possible D gene TRBD1, 6 bases. Germline CDR1 is SGHTS and CDR2 is YDEGEE. The CDR3 contains 14 residues. V shed 6 bases and J shed 4 bases, with 16 bases lying between them. The CDR3 loop is CASTDSTGTYGYTF. The CDR3, as DNA: TGTGCCAGCACCGATTCAACAGGGACCTATGGCTACACCTTC.